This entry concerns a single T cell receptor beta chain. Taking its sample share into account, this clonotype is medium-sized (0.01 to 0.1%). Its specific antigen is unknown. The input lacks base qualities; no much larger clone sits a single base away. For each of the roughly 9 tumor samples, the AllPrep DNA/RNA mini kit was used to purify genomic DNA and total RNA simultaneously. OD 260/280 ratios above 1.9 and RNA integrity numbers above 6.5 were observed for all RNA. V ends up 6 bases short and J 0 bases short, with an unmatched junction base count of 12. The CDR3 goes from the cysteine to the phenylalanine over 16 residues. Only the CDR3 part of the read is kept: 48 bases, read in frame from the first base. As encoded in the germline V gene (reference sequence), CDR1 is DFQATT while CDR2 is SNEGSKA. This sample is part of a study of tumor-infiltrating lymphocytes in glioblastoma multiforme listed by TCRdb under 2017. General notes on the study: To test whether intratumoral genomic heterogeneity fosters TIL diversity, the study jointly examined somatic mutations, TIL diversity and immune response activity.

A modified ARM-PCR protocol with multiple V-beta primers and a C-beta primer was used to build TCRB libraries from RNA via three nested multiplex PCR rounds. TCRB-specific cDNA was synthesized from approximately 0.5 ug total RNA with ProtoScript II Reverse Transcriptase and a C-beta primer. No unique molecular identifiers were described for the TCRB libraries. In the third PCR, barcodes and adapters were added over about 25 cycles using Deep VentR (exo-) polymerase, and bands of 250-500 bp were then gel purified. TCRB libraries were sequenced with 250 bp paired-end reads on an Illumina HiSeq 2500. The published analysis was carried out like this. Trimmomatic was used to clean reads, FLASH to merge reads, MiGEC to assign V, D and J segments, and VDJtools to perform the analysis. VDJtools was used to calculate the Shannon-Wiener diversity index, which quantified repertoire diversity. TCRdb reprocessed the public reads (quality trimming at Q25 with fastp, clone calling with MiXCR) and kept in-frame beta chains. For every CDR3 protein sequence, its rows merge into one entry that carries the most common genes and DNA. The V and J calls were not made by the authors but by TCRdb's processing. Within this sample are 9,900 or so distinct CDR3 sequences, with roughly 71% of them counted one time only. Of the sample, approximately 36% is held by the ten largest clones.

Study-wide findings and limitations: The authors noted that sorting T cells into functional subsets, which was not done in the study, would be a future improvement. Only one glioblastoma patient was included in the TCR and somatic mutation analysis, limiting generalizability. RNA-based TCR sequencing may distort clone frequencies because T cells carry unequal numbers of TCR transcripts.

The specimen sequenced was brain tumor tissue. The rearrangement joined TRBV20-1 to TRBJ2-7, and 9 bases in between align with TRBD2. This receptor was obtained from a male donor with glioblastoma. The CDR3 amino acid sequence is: CSAIRAASGNSYEQYF. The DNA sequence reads TGCAGTGCCATAAGGGCGGCTAGCGGGAACTCCTACGAGCAGTACTTC.